The TCR beta chain under discussion was sequenced for a study of blood T cell repertoires in COVID-19. Study-wide background: From T cells, B-cell-depleted T cells, or PBMCs came the material, which was cDNA or gDNA.

Clones were sequenced by immunoSEQ multiplex PCR, and TCRdb holds only the in-frame ones, with some missing. The table includes more than 300,000 clones, 92% detected once. Germline V lookup: CDR1 SGHRS, CDR2 YFSETQ. The CDR3 totals 14 residues. V was shortened by 1 base and J by 3 bases, with 11 bases between the two germline ends. The cohort comprised adults aged 18 to 89 years residing in 20 to 30 US areas. In Cohort 3, a recovered donor had either two negative PCRs, clearance, or symptom resolution. Source material: PBMCs or T cells enriched from blood (not recorded which). This chain uses TRBV5-1 with TRBJ2-7, with D maybe TRBD1 (5 bases). The origin of this receptor is a woman in her 30s who had recovered from COVID-19. CDR3 amino acids: CASSLYPRDYEQYF. The CDR3 DNA sequence: TGCGCCAGCAGCTTGTATCCCAGGGACTACGAGCAGTACTTC.